These 24 T cell receptor beta chains came from one sample sequenced in a study of post-analysis software for immune sequencing data. Study-wide findings and caveats: In patients, TRBV5-6, TRBV5-1 and TRBV20-1 belonged to roughly five TRBV segments found more frequently than in controls.

Prepared TCR beta cDNA libraries contained unique molecular identifiers. TCRdb processed the PCR reads anew with MiXCR; each CDR3 protein has one entry. The sample shows over 300,000 distinct CDR3 sequences, roughly 36% of them seen only once. These receptors have no known antigen. Sequenced material: blood. The receptors were sampled from a girl between 5 and 17 years old with multiple sclerosis.

The V call is TRBV3-1, the J call TRBJ2-1, with D hard to call. The V end was cut by 3 bases, the J end by 7 bases, with 13 bases between. The CDR3 totals 14 residues. In germline, CDR1 is LGHDT, CDR2 YNNKEL (reference sequence). Here the CDR3 DNA reads TGTGCCAGCAGCCATACGCAGATGTTGAATGAGCAGTTCTTC. Its protein is CASSHTQMLNEQFF.

This chain connects TRBV11-1 to TRBJ2-4; TRBD1 matches 8 bases. Unmatched junction bases numbered 5, after V lost 5 bases and J lost 5 bases. The CDR3 extends over 14 amino acids. CDR1 is SGHAT, CDR2 FQDESV, per germline (reference sequence). The CDR3 DNA reads TGTGCCAGCAGCCCCGGACAGGGTGAAAACATTCAGTACTTC. Translated, it gives CASSPGQGENIQYF.

This clonotype was observed a handful of times. J is TRBJ2-3 and V is TRBV12-3 or TRBV12-4; the D gene is possibly TRBD2 (7 bases). V lost 1 base and J lost 1, with 15 bases in between. The CDR3 runs to 17 residues. The CDR3 region has the DNA TGTGCCAGCAGTTTAGATTTCGGGGGGCTCGGCACAGATACGCAGTATTTT. As protein: CASSLDFGGLGTDTQYF.

This clonotype appeared a few times. V is TRBV7-3 and J is TRBJ1-1, with D uncertain. CDR1 and CDR2 from the germline V gene are SGHTA and FQGTGA. The V gene lost 4 bases and the J gene lost 8 bases, with 8 bases spanning the gap. The CDR3 length is 11 residues. Here the CDR3 DNA reads TGTGCCAGCAGCTCCGACGGGGAAGCTTTCTTT. It codes for CASSSDGEAFF. The full variable domain, with the rest looked up from reference TRBV7-3 and TRBJ1-1, is GAGVSQTPSNKVTEKGKYVELRCDPISGHTALYWYRQSLGQGPEFLIYFQGTGAADDSGLPNDRFFAVRPEGSVSTLKIQRTERGDSAVYLCASSSDGEAFFGQGTRLTVV.

This chain uses TRBV7-9 with TRBJ2-3; possibly TRBD1 for D (6 bases). Germline values: CDR1 SEHNR, CDR2 FQNEAQ (reference sequence). This CDR3 comprises 16 residues. V lost 1 base to trimming and J lost 0 bases, with 11 bases between them. The CDR3 loop is CASSLEGTSSTDTQYF. The CDR3 DNA reads TGTGCCAGCAGCTTAGAAGGGACATCTAGCACAGATACGCAGTATTTT.

This chain joins TRBV5-1 and TRBJ2-1; 16 bases match TRBD2. The V gene end was trimmed by 4 bases and the J gene end by 8 bases; junction bases not matched to a gene: 6. Germline V lookup: CDR1 SGHRS, CDR2 YFSETQ. This CDR3 comprises 16 residues. The CDR3 region is CASSTGTSGGDYEQFF. The CDR3, as DNA: TGCGCCAGCAGCACCGGGACTAGCGGGGGGGACTATGAGCAGTTCTTC.

This clonotype was recorded at least ten times. The genes are TRBV12-3 or TRBV12-4 and TRBJ2-7; 10 nucleotides line up with TRBD1. This CDR3 is built from 14 residues. V lost 1 base and J lost 3; bases outside the gene matches: 0. The CDR3: CASSLGTGGYEQYF. Here the CDR3 DNA reads TGTGCCAGCAGTTTAGGGACAGGGGGCTACGAGCAGTACTTC.

The sample holds a few counts of this clonotype. This chain joins TRBV25-1 and TRBJ1-2; D gene ambiguous. The CDR3 runs 13 residues. Looked up from germline, CDR1 is MGHDK and CDR2 is SYGVNS. Trimming stripped 6 bases from V and 0 bases from J, with 8 bases between. In nucleotides, the CDR3 is TGTGCCAGCAGAGGACCTTCTAACTATGGCTACACCTTC. Its translation is CASRGPSNYGYTF.

This clonotype was recorded a few times. The gene calls are TRBV5-1 and TRBJ1-2; D call uncertain. Germline lookup yields CDR1 SGHRS and CDR2 YFSETQ. The CDR3 runs to 17 residues. Between the trimmed V and J ends, which lost 0 bases and 2 bases, there was a span of 17 bases. The CDR3 spells CASSLAGSKGRNYGYTF. The CDR3 DNA reads TGCGCCAGCAGCTTGGCGGGATCGAAAGGGCGGAACTATGGCTACACCTTC.

This clonotype appeared a single time. V gene TRBV18 combines with J gene TRBJ2-1; TRBD1 is a possible D gene (5 bases). The CDR3 extends over 17 amino acids. Trimming left V 0 bases short and J 6 bases short, with 18 bases between. The germline V gene has CDR1 KGHSH and CDR2 LQKENI. Written as DNA, the CDR3 is TGTGCCAGCTCACCACCGGGCAGGGCGGTCTTTGGCAATGAGCAGTTCTTC. It translates to CASSPPGRAVFGNEQFF.

The chain employs TRBV4-3 and TRBJ2-3; TRBD2 matches 9 bases. V was clipped by 1 base and J by 3 bases; unmatched bases: 5. The CDR3 length is 16 residues. Germline CDR1 reads LGHNA; CDR2 reads YSLEER. Here the CDR3 reads CASSQGAGGRTDTQYF. CDR3 bases: TGCGCCAGCAGCCAAGGAGCGGGGGGCCGAACAGATACGCAGTATTTT.

This clonotype was counted a few times. The chain is built from TRBV28 and TRBJ2-5; no firm D call. Germline CDR1 MDHEN, CDR2 SYDVKM. The CDR3 runs to 15 residues. V lost 5 bases, J lost 5 bases, and 18 bases lay in between. The CDR3 nucleotides read TGTGCCAGCAGTGTACCCGGTTTCGCATTGGAGACCCAGTACTTC. This translates into CASSVPGFALETQYF.

This clonotype was picked up a small number of times. The chain is built from TRBV10-2 and TRBJ1-2, with D hard to call. Trimming removed 1 base at V and 2 bases at J, with 8 bases between. Germline CDR1 is WSHSY and CDR2 is SAAADI. The CDR3 is 14 residues long. This chain's CDR3 is CASSEFEINYGYTF. The CDR3 nucleotides read TGCGCCAGCAGTGAGTTTGAAATCAACTATGGCTACACCTTC.

This CDR3 reads CASSYSGQLYEQYF. Written as DNA, the CDR3 is TGTGCCAGCAGTTACTCTGGACAGTTATACGAGCAGTACTTC. The V and J genes are TRBV6-6 and TRBJ2-7; TRBD1 is a possible D gene (6 bases). This CDR3 spans 14 amino acids. Per germline, CDR1 MNHNY and CDR2 SVGAGI (reference sequence). V lost 0 bases and J lost 4, with 10 bases in between.

This clonotype has only one observation. As DNA, the CDR3 is TGTGCCAGCAGCTTCCAGCGGAGGCTCCAAGAGACCCAGTACTTC. Translating gives CASSFQRRLQETQYF. The chain couples TRBV7-2 to TRBJ2-4; possible D gene TRBD2, 5 bases. The DNA end favors TRBJ2-5, so the J call may be wrong. The germline V gene encodes CDR1 SGHTA and CDR2 FQGNSA. There are 15 residues in the CDR3.

In this sample, this clonotype turned up a few times. This chain joins TRBV12-3 or TRBV12-4 and TRBJ2-7; D possibly corresponds to TRBD1 (5 bases). This CDR3 contains 15 residues. Deletions cut 2 bases from V and 3 bases from J, with 14 bases between. The CDR3 reads CASSLRRTRFYEQYF. In nucleotides, the CDR3 is TGTGCCAGCAGTTTACGACGGACAAGATTCTACGAGCAGTACTTC.

DNA for the CDR3: TGCAGTGCTAACCCGGGACAGGGCAGTGAAAAACTGTTTTTT. Its protein is CSANPGQGSEKLFF. This chain joins TRBV20-1 and TRBJ1-4, with 9 bases identical to TRBD1. V shed 4 bases, J shed 7 bases, and the junction held 7 bases outside the gene matches. This CDR3 region has 14 residues. Germline-derived CDR1 and CDR2 are DFQATT and SNEGSKA (reference sequence).

This clonotype was detected a few times. The chain recombines TRBV18 with TRBJ1-2; 10 bases fit TRBD1. The V segment lost 0 bases and the J segment 5 bases; nucleotides outside the gene matches: 0. The CDR3 runs 14 residues. The germline V gene encodes CDR1 KGHSH and CDR2 LQKENI. The CDR3 is CASSPPDRGYGYTF. CDR3 nucleotides: TGTGCCAGCTCACCACCGGACAGGGGGTATGGCTACACCTTC. Full variable domain (remainder filled in from reference TRBV18 and TRBJ1-2): NAGVMQNPRHLVRRRGQEARLRCSPMKGHSHVYWYRQLPEEGLKFMVYLQKENIIDESGMPKERFSAEFPKEGPSILRIQQVVRGDSAAYFCASSPPDRGYGYTFGSGTRLTVV.

CDR3 region: CASSSDGTLYGYTF. The CDR3 DNA is TGTGCCAGCAGTTCGGACGGGACCCTCTATGGCTACACCTTC. The chain carries TRBV6-6 and TRBJ1-2, with TRBD1 as a possible D gene (5 bases). The germline V gene has CDR1 MNHNY and CDR2 SVGAGI (reference sequence). The CDR3 covers 14 residues. The V end lost 4 bases, the J end lost 4 bases, and 13 bases lay between the germline ends.

The chain combines TRBV6-2 or TRBV6-3 with TRBJ2-2, with 11 nucleotides matching TRBD2. The germline V gene has CDR1 MNHEY and CDR2 SVGEGT. The ends lost 5 bases at V and 4 bases at J; junction bases unmatched: 3. CDR3 size: 15 residues. For the CDR3, the DNA is TGTGCCAGCAGTATAGCGGGGGGGCCCACCGGGGAGCTGTTTTTT. Residues: CASSIAGGPTGELFF.

V and J are TRBV7-2 and TRBJ2-6; D not certain. Germline V gene lookup returns CDR1 SGHTA and CDR2 FQGNSA. CDR3 length: 18 amino acids. The V end lost 7 bases, the J end lost 0 bases, and 19 bases lay between the germline ends. CDR3 coding DNA: TGTGCCAGCATCCTCTATGTAGGGCCAAACTCTGGGGCCAACGTCCTGACTTTC. It codes for CASILYVGPNSGANVLTF.

This clonotype was counted a few times. This may be a read error, as it is one base from a much larger clone. This rearrangement joins TRBV4-3 to TRBJ2-1; TRBD1 might be the D (6 bases). Germline-derived CDR1 and CDR2 are LGHNA and YSLEER. The CDR3 totals 17 residues. Trimming removed 4 bases from V and 0 bases from J, with 16 bases in between. The CDR3 sequence is CASSRLTGVGSYNEQFF. CDR3 DNA: TGCGCCAGCAGCCGCTTGACAGGCGTCGGCTCCTACAATGAGCAGTTCTTC.

The chain carries TRBV28 and TRBJ2-5; TRBD2 agrees at 11 bases. The V gene end was trimmed by 5 bases and the J gene end by 11 bases; junction bases not matched to a gene: 13. Per the germline V gene, CDR1 is MDHEN and CDR2 is SYDVKM. CDR3 length: 15 amino acids. CDR3 nucleotide sequence: TGTGCCAGCAGTCTGACTAGCGGGGACTACAATGAGCAGTACTTC. Its translation: CASSLTSGDYNEQYF. The full variable domain, its missing parts supplied by reference TRBV28 and TRBJ2-5, is DVKVTQSSRYLVKRTGEKVFLECVQDMDHENMFWYRQDPGLGLRLIYFSYDVKMKEKGDIPEGYSVSREKKERFSLILESASTNQTSMYLCASSLTSGDYNEQYFGPGTRLLVL.

This clonotype appeared a few times. The chain is built from TRBV4-2 and TRBJ2-7; D remains unclear. Looked up from germline, CDR1 is LGHNA and CDR2 is YNFKEQ. V was shortened by 0 bases and J by 1 base, with 7 bases between the two germline ends. The CDR3 consists of 14 residues. The CDR3 region is CASSQDPGSYEQYF. DNA of the CDR3: TGTGCCAGCAGCCAAGATCCTGGGTCCTACGAGCAGTACTTC.